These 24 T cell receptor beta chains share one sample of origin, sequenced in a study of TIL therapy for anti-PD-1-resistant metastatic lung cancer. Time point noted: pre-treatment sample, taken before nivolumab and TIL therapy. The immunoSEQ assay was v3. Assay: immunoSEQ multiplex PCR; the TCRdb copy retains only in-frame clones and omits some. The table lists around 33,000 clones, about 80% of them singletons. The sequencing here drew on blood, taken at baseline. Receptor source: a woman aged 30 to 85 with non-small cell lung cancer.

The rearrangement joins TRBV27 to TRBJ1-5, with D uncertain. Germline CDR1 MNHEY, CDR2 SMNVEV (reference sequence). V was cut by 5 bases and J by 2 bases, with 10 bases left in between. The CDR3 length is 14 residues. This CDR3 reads CASSKGVGNQPQHF. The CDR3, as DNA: TGTGCCAGCAGTAAGGGAGTGGGCAATCAGCCCCAGCATTTT.

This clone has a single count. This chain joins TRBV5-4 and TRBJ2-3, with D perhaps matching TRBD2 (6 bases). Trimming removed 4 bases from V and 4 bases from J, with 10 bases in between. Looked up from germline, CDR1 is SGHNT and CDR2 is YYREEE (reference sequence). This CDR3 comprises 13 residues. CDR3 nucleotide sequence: TGTGCCAGCAGCCTGACTAGTTCAGATACGCAGTATTTT. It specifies CASSLTSSDTQYF.

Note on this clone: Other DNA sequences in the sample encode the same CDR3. The CDR3 sequence is CASSLVAGGETQYF. DNA of the CDR3: TGTGCCAGCAGCTTAGTGGCAGGGGGGGAGACCCAGTACTTC. This sequence joins TRBV7-8 and TRBJ2-5, with TRBD1 as a possible D gene (7 bases). The CDR3 is made up of 14 amino acids. Germline loops: CDR1 SGHVS, CDR2 FQNEAQ. Trimming shortened V by 1 base and J by 5 bases, and 11 bases separated the two germline ends.

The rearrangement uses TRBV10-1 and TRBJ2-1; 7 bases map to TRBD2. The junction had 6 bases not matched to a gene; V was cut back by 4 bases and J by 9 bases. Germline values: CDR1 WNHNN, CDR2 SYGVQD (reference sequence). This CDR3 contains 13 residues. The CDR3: CASSAGTNSEQFF. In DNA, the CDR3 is TGCGCCAGCAGTGCTGGGACTAACAGTGAGCAGTTCTTC.

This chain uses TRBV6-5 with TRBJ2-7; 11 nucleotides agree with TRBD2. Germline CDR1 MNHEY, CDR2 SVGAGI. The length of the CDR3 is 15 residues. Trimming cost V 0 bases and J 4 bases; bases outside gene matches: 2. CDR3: CASSYSGLADYEQYF. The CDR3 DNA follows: TGTGCCAGCAGTTACTCGGGACTAGCGGATTACGAGCAGTACTTC.

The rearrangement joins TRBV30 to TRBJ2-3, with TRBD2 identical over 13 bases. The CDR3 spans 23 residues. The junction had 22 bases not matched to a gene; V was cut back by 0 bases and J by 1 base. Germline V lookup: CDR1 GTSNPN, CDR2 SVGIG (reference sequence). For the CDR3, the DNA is TGTGCCTGGAGTGTTTTCCGGACACTAGCGGGAGGGCCGTCGTCCTTCGGCACAGATACGCAGTATTTT. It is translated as CAWSVFRTLAGGPSSFGTDTQYF. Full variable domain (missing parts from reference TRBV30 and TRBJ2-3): SQTIHQWPATLVQPVGSPLSLECTVEGTSNPNLYWYRQAAGRGLQLLFYSVGIGQISSEVPQNLSASRPQDRQFILSSKKLLLSDSGFYLCAWSVFRTLAGGPSSFGTDTQYFGPGTRLTVL.

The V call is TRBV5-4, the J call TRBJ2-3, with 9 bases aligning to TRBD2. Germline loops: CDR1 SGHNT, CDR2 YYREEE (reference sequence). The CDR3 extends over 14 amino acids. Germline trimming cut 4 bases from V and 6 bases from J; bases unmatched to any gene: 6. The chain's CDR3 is CASSMGLAGDTQYF. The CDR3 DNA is TGTGCCAGCAGCATGGGACTAGCCGGGGATACGCAGTATTTT.

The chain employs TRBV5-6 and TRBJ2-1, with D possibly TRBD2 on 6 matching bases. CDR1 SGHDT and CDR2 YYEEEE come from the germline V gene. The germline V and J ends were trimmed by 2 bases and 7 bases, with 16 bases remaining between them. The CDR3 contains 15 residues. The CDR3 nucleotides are TGTGCCAGCAGCTTTGGGGGACTCCCCGGGAATGAGCAGTTCTTC. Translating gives CASSFGGLPGNEQFF.

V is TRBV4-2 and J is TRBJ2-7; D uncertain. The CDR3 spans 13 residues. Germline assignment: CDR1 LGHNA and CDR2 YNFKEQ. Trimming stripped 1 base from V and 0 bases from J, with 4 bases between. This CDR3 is CASSQAGSYEQYF. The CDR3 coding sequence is TGTGCCAGCAGCCAAGCGGGCTCCTACGAGCAGTACTTC.

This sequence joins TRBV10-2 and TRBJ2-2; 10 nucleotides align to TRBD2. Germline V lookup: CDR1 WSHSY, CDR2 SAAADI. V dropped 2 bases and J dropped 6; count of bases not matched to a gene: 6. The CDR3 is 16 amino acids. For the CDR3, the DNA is TGCGCCAGCAGTGAGGCCCTAGCGGGAGCGGCCGGGGAGCTGTTTTTT. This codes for CASSEALAGAAGELFF.

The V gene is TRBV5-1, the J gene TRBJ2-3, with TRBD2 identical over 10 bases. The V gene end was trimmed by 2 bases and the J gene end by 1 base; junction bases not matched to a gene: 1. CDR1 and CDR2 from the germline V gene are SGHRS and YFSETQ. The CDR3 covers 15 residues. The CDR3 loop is CASSFLAGGTDTQYF. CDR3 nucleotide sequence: TGCGCCAGCAGCTTCCTAGCGGGAGGCACAGATACGCAGTATTTT.

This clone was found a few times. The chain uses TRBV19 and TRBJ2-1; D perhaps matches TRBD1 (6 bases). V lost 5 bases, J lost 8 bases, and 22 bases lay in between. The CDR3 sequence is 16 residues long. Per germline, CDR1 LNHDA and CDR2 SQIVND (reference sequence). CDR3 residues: CASSPDNSRPGDEQFF. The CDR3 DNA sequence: TGTGCCAGTAGTCCCGACAACTCCCGGCCAGGGGATGAGCAGTTCTTC.

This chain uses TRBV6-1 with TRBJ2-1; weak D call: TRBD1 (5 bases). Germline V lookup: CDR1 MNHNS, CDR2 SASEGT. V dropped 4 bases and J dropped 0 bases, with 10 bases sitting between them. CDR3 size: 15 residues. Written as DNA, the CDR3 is TGTGCCAGCAGTGGACAAGGGGTCTCCTACAATGAGCAGTTCTTC. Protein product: CASSGQGVSYNEQFF.

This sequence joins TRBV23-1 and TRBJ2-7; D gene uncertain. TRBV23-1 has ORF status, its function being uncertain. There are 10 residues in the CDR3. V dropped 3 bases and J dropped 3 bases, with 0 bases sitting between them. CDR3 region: CASSHYEQYF. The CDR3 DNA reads TGCGCCAGCAGTCACTACGAGCAGTACTTC.

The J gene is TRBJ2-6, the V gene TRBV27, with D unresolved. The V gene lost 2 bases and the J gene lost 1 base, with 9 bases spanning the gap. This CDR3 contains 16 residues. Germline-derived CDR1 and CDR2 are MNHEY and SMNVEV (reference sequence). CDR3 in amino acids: CASSLNLPSGANVLTF. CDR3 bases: TGTGCCAGCAGTTTAAACCTACCATCTGGGGCCAACGTCCTGACTTTC.

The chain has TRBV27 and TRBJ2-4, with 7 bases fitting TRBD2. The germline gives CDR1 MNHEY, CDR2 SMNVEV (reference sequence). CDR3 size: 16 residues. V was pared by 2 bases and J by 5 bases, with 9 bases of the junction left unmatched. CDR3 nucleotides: TGTGCCAGCAGTTTAGGGTTTAGCGGGTTCGAAAACATTCAGTACTTC. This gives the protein CASSLGFSGFENIQYF.

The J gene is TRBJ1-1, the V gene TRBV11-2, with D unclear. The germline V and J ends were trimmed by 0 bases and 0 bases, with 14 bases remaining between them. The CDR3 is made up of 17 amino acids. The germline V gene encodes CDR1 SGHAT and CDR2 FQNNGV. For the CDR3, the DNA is TGTGCCAGCAGCTTAGAGTGGGGTAGATCATTGAACACTGAAGCTTTCTTT. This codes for CASSLEWGRSLNTEAFF.

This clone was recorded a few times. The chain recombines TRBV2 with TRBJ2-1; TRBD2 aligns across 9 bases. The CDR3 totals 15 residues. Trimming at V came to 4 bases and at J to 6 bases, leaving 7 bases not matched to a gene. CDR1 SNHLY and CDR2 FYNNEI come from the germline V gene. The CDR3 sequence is CASSVLAGEANEQFF. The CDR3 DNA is TGTGCCAGCAGTGTTTTAGCGGGAGAGGCCAATGAGCAGTTCTTC.

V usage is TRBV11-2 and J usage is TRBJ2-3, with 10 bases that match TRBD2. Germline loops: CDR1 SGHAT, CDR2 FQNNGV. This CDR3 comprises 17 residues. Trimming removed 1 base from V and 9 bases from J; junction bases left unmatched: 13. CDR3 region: CASSLGASGSLSGTQYF. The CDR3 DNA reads TGTGCCAGCAGCTTAGGGGCTAGCGGGAGTCTATCGGGAACGCAGTATTTT.

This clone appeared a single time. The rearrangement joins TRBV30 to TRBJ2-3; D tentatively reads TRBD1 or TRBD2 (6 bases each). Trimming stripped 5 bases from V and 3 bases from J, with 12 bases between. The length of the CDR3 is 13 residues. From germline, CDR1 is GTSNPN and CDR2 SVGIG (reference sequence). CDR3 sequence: CAWVGGNTDTQYF. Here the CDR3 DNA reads TGTGCCTGGGTGGGGGGCAATACAGATACGCAGTATTTT.

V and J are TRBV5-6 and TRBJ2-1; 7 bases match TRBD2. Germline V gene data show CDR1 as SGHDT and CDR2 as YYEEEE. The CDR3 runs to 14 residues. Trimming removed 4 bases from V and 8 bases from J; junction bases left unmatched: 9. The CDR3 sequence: CASSTRDYVDEQFF. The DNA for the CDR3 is TGTGCCAGCAGCACCCGGGACTACGTCGATGAGCAGTTCTTC.

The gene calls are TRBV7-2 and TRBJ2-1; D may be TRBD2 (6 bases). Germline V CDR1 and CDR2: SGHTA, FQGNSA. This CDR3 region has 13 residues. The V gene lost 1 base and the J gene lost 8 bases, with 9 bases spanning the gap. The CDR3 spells CASSLGSGDEQFF. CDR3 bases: TGTGCCAGCAGCTTAGGTTCGGGGGATGAGCAGTTCTTC.

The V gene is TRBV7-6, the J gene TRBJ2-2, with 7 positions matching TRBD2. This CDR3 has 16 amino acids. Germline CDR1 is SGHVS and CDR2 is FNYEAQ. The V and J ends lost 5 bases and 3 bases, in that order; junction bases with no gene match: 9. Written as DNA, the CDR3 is TGTGCCAGCAGCCCCCCGGGACTACTATACACCGGGGAGCTGTTTTTT. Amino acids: CASSPPGLLYTGELFF.

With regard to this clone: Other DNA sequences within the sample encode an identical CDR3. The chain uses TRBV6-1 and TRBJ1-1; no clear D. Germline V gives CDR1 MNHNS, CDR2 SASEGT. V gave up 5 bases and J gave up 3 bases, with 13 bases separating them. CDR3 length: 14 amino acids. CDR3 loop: CASSRPSLDTEAFF. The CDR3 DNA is TGTGCCAGCAGTCGGCCCTCCTTGGACACTGAAGCTTTCTTT.